The clone carrying this T cell receptor (beta chain) was seen just once. Its target is unknown. This entry comes from a study of cytomegalovirus exposure and HLA in healthy donors. Overall study context: A data release that came early held about 89 million unique TCRs from HLA-typed donors. General study results and limits: For cytomegalovirus status, the classifier reportedly gave diagnoses with high specificity and sensitivity. The HLA-A and HLA-B alleles of most subjects were reportedly predicted accurately from TCR beta sequences.

60 Vbeta and 13 Jbeta primers were used in PCR. Method: immunoSEQ multiplex PCR; TCRdb's copy keeps in-frame clones and lacks some. In the table there are over 150,000 clones, 80% of which are singletons. The CDR3 length is 15 residues. Germline V gene sequence: CDR1 SGHRS, CDR2 YFSETQ. Deletions cut 1 base from V and 4 bases from J, with 14 bases between. The TCR comes from a man aged 25-45 years in good health and CMV-seropositive. The specimen sequenced was PBMCs. This sequence joins TRBV5-1 and TRBJ2-5; D is perhaps TRBD1 (6 bases). As DNA, the CDR3 is TGCGCCAGCAGCTTGCTCCAGGGGAAAGGAGAGACCCAGTACTTC. Encoded protein: CASSLLQGKGETQYF.